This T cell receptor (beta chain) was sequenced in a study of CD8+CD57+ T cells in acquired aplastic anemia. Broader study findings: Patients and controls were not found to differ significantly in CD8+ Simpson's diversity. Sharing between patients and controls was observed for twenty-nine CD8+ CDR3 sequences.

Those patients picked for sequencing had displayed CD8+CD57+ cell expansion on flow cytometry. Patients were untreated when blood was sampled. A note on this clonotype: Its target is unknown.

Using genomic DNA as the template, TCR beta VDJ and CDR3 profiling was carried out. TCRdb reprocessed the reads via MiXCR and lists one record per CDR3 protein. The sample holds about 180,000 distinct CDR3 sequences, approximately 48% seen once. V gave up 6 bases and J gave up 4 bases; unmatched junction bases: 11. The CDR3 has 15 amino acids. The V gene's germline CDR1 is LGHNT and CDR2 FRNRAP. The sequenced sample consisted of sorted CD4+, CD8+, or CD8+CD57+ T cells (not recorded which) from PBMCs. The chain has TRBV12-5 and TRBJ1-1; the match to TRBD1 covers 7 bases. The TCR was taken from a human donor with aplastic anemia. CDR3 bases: TGTGCTAGTGGCCCGATGGTCGCAGGGGGCACTGAAGCTTTCTTT. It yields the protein CASGPMVAGGTEAFF.